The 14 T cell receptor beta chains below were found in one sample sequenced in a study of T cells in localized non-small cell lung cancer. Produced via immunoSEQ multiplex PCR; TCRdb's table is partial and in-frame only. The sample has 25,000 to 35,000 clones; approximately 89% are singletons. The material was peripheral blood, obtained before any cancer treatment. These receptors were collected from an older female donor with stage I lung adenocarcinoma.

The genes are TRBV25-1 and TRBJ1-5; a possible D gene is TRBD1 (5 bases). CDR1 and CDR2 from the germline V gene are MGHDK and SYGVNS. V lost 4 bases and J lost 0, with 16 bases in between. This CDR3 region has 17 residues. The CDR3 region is CASSGGGAQYSNQPQHF. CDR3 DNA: TGTGCCAGCAGTGGGGGAGGGGCACAATATAGCAATCAGCCCCAGCATTTT.

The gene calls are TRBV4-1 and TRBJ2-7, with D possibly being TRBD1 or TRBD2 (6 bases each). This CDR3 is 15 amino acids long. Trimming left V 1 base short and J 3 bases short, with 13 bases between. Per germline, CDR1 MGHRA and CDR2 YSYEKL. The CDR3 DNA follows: TGCGCCAGCAGCCAAGGCCGGAGGGACAACTACGAGCAGTACTTC. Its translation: CASSQGRRDNYEQYF.

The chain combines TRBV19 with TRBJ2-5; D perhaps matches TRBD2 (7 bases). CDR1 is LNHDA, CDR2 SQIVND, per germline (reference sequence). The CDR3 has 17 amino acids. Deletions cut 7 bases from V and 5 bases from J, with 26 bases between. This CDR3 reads CASTQSRRRGGRETQYF. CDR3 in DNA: TGTGCCAGTACCCAGTCAAGGCGTAGGGGGGGCCGGGAGACCCAGTACTTC.

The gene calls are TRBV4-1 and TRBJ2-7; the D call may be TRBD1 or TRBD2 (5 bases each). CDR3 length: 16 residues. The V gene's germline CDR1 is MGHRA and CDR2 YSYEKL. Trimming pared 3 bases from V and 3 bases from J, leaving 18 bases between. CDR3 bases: TGCGCCAGCAGCCAGTCCATGGGGTGGGGGATCTACGAGCAGTACTTC. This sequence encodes CASSQSMGWGIYEQYF.

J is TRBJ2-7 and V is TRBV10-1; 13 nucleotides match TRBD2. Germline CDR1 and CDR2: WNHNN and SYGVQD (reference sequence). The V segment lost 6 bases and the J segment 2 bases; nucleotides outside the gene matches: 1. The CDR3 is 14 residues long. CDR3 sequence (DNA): TGCGCCAGCAGCGGGACTAGCGGGACCTACGAGCAGTACTTC. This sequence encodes CASSGTSGTYEQYF.

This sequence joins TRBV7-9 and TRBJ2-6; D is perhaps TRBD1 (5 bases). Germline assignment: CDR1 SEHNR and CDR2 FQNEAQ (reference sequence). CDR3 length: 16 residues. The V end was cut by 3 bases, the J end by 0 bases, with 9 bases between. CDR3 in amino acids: CASSLRQSSGANVLTF. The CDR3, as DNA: TGTGCCAGCAGCTTGCGACAGAGCTCTGGGGCCAACGTCCTGACTTTC. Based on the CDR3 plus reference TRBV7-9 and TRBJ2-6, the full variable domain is DTGVSQNPRHKITKRGQNVTFRCDPISEHNRLYWYRQTLGQGPEFLTYFQNEAQLEKSRLLSDRFSAERPKGSFSTLEIQRTEQGDSAMYLCASSLRQSSGANVLTFGAGSRLTVL.

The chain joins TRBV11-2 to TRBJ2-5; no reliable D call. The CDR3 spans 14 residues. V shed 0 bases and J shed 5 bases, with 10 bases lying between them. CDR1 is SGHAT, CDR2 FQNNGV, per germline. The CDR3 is CASSLEGLLETQYF. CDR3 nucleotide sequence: TGTGCCAGCAGCTTAGAGGGCCTGCTGGAGACCCAGTACTTC.

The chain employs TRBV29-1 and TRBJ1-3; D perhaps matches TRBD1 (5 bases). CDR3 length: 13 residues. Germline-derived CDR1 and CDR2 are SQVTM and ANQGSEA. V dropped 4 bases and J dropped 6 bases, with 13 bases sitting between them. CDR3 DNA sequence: TGCAGCGTTGGGTGGGGGGTTGAAAACACCATATATTTT. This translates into CSVGWGVENTIYF.

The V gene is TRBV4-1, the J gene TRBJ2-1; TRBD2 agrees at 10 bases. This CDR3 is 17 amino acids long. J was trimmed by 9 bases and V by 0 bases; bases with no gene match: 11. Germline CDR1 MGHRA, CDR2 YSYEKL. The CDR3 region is CASSQEGPSGRAGEQFF. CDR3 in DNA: TGCGCCAGCAGCCAAGAGGGACCCAGCGGGAGGGCCGGTGAGCAGTTCTTC.

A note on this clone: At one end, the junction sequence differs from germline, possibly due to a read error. CDR3 loop: CASSRGLAGDKEQFF. In DNA, the CDR3 is TGTGCCAGCAGCAGGGGACTAGCGGGAGACAAGGAGCAGTTCTTC. This rearrangement joins TRBV6-1 to TRBJ2-1; 14 bases are a match to TRBD2. Germline CDR1 MNHNS, CDR2 SASEGT. The CDR3 covers 15 residues.

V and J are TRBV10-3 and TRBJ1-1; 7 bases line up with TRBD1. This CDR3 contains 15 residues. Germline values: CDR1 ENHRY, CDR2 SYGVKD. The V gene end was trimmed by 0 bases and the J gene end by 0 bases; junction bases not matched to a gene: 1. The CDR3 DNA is TGTGCCATCAGTGAGTCGGGACAGATGAACACTGAAGCTTTCTTT. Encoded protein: CAISESGQMNTEAFF.

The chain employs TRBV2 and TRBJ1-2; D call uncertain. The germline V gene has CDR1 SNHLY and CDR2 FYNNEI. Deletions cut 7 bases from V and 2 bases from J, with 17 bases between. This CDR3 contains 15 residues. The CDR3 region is CASIPNHRTNYGYTF. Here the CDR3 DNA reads TGTGCCAGCATTCCGAACCACCGGACCAACTATGGCTACACCTTC.

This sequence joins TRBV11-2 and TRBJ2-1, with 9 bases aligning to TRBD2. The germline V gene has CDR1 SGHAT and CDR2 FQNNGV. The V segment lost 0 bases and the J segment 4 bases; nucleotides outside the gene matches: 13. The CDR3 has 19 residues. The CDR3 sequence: CASSLDGTWWRGGYNEQFF. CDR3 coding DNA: TGTGCCAGCAGCTTAGATGGGACTTGGTGGCGGGGGGGGTACAATGAGCAGTTCTTC.

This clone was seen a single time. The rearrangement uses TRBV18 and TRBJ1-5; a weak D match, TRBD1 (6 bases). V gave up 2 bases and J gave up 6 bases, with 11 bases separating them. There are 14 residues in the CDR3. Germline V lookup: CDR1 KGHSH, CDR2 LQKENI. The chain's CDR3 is CASSPTGSRQPQHF. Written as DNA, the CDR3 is TGTGCCAGCTCACCAACAGGGTCGCGTCAGCCCCAGCATTTT.